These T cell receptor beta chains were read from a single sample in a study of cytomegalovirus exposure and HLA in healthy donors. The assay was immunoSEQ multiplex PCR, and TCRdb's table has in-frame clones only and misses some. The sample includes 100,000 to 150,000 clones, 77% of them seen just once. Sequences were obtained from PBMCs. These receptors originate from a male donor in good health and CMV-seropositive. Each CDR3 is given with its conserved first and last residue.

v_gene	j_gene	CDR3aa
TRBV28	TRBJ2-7	CASRVAGGTYEQYF
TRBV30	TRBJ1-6	CAWTEGGMVRSPLHF
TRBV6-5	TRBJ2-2	CASTVGSPRAGELFF
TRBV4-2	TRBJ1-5	CASSQDSRLSNQPQHF
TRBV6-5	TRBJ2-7	CASRDREQGPYEQYF
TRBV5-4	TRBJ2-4	CASSLVQGEGNIQYF
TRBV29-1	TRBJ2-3	CSAEQGKIVFDWDTQYF
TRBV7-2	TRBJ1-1	CASSTYRQGDTEAFF
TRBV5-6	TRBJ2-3	CASSLAQGAISGTDTQYF
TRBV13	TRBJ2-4	CASRLTWGPDDIQYF
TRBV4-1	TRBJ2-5	CASSQRISGGAAETQYF
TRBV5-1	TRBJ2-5	CASSPGQGQETQYF
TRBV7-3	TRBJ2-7	CASSRGQGYEQYF
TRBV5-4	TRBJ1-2	CASSDRTATGGYTF
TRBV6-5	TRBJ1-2	CASSYTGQNYGYTF
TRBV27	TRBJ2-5	CASSLNEETQYF
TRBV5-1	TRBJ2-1	CASSLDRLAVLNEQFF
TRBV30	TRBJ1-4	CAWSVAGRLLGFEKLFF
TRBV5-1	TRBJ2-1	CASSLTSGKNNEQFF
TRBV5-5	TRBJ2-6	CASSPGLAEYSGANVLTF
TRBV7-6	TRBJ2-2	CASSLGLDTGELFF
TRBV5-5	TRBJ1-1	CASSRPGNTEAFF
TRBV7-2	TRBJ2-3	CASSLERAPDTQYF
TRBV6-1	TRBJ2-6	CASSERMTGATGANVLTF
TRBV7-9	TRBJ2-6	CASSLTGPGANVLTF
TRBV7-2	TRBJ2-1	CASSFSGSSYNEQFF
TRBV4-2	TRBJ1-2	CASSRGDSYGYTF
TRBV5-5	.	CASSLTGGSEQYF
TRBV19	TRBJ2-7	CASSLGHSTYEQYF
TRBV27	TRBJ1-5	CASSPLTGVVNQPQHF
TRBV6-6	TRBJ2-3	CASSLEQGGVTDTQYF
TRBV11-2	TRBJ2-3	CASSLDSSYTDTQYF
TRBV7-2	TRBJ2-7	CASSLWKRDEQYF
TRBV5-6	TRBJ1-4	CASSLNRGLTNEKLFF
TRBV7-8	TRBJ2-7	CASSSGLAGATYEQYF
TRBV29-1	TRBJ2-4	CSVFMTGTERNSQYF
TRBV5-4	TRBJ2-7	CASTSSRQGAREQYF
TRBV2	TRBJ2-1	CASSEGYNYEQFF
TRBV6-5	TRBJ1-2	CASSYGTGAGGYTF
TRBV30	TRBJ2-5	CAWSVVGRETQYF
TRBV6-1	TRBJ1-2	CASSDLDGLYGYTF
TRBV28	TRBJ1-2	CASSFERLRGYTF
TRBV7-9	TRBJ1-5	CSSSLDLQPQHF
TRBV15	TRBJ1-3	CATSRGGGGSGNTIYF
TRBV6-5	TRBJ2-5	CASSNQETQYF
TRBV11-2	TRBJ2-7	CASSLMTGSEQYF
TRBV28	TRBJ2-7	CATLRSYEQYF
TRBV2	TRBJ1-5	CASHPREGQPQHF
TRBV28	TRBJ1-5	CASSLGTGVQPQHF
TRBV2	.	CASIGGVGYSSYEQYF
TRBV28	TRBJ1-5	CASSRGNQPQHF
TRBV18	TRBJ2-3	CASSPEGGTDTQYF